This entry lists 31 T cell receptor beta chains sequenced from one sample in a study of blood T cell repertoires in COVID-19. Produced via immunoSEQ multiplex PCR; TCRdb's table is partial and in-frame only. The data contain some 150,000 clones, about nine tenths of them singletons. The specimen sequenced was peripheral blood. The receptor source for this set is a woman in her sixties with active or convalescent COVID-19.

The chain recombines TRBV21-1 with TRBJ1-2; whether TRBD1, the table's D call, matches the DNA was not checked. TRBV21-1 is a known pseudogene. This CDR3 spans 14 amino acids. CDR3: CASSTLLGGTGYTF. The CDR3 coding sequence is TGTGCCAGCAGCACTCTACTAGGGGGAACCGGCTACACCTTC.

The chain recombines TRBV4-3 with TRBJ2-3; the match to TRBD2 covers 16 bases. In germline, CDR1 is LGHNA, CDR2 YSLEER. The trim removed 0 bases at V and 4 bases at J, leaving 1 base unmatched. CDR3 size: 17 residues. DNA for the CDR3: TGCGCCAGCAGCCAAGATGGGACTAGCGGGGGGGCAGATACGCAGTATTTT. Translated, it gives CASSQDGTSGGADTQYF.

V gene TRBV19 combines with J gene TRBJ1-5, with TRBD1 as a possible D gene (5 bases). Per the germline V gene, CDR1 is LNHDA and CDR2 is SQIVND (reference sequence). The CDR3 runs 15 residues. V lost 2 bases to trimming and J lost 0 bases, with 8 bases between them. CDR3 in DNA: TGTGCCAGTAGTATACTTCAGGGTAGCAATCAGCCCCAGCATTTT. This gives the protein CASSILQGSNQPQHF.

This clone appeared a single time. This chain links TRBV28 with TRBJ2-1; TRBD1 aligns across 7 bases. This CDR3 has 14 residues. Germline lookup yields CDR1 MDHEN and CDR2 SYDVKM. V shed 5 bases and J 5 bases; nucleotides not matched to a gene: 6. This CDR3 reads CASSPGQQHNEQFF. Written as DNA, the CDR3 is TGTGCCAGCAGTCCGGGACAGCAACACAATGAGCAGTTCTTC.

This chain joins TRBV25-1 and TRBJ1-5; D is perhaps TRBD1 (5 bases). The length of the CDR3 is 17 residues. Trimming cost V 8 bases and J 0 bases, with 20 bases left between them. Germline CDR1 reads MGHDK; CDR2 reads SYGVNS. CDR3 sequence (DNA): TGTGCCAGCGGGGGGGAGTCAGCCGCAATTAGCAATCAGCCCCAGCATTTT. Residues: CASGGESAAISNQPQHF.

The gene calls are TRBV3-1 (or the pseudogene TRBV3-2) and TRBJ2-3; 8 bases map to TRBD2. Losses at the gene ends were 7 bases for V and 2 bases for J; bases not matched to a gene: 8. The CDR3 consists of 15 residues. Germline V gene sequence: CDR1 LGHDT, CDR2 YNNKEL (reference sequence). The CDR3 sequence: CASTLYGGDTDTQYF. CDR3 nucleotides: TGTGCCAGCACCCTTTACGGGGGGGACACAGATACGCAGTATTTT.

The chain uses TRBV9 and TRBJ2-1, with a weak D call TRBD1 (7 bases). The V and J ends lost 4 bases and 7 bases respectively, with 15 bases between them. The CDR3 sequence is 14 residues long. The germline V gene encodes CDR1 SGDLS and CDR2 YYNGEE. The CDR3 protein is CASSLQGGNNEQFF. The DNA of the CDR3 is TGTGCCAGCAGCCTGCAGGGGGGAAATAATGAGCAGTTCTTC.

The chain is built from TRBV4-3 and TRBJ1-2; D is ambiguous. V was shortened by 1 base and J by 8 bases, with 11 bases between the two germline ends. CDR1 is LGHNA, CDR2 YSLEER, per germline. This CDR3 has 13 residues. Written as DNA, the CDR3 is TGCGCCAGCAGCCAAGCGGGGAATGAGGGCTACACCTTC. Translation gives CASSQAGNEGYTF.

This clone was counted between two and nine times. The gene calls are TRBV7-9 and TRBJ2-5, with D tentatively TRBD1 (5 bases). V was trimmed by 4 bases and J by 7 bases, leaving 10 bases between them. The CDR3 sequence is 12 residues long. Looked up from germline, CDR1 is SEHNR and CDR2 is FQNEAQ (reference sequence). This CDR3 is CASSSGQGTQYF. CDR3 DNA sequence: TGTGCCAGCAGCTCAGGGCAGGGGACCCAGTACTTC.

The V gene is TRBV7-9, the J gene TRBJ1-1; D may be TRBD1 (6 bases). Looked up from germline, CDR1 is SEHNR and CDR2 is FQNEAQ (reference sequence). The CDR3 loop spans 17 amino acids. V lost 2 bases, J lost 8 bases, and 24 bases lay in between. The CDR3 DNA sequence: TGTGCCAGCAGCTTAATGTCCGGGACATCGAAGGATAGGGAAGCTTTCTTT. It specifies CASSLMSGTSKDREAFF.

The rearrangement links TRBV5-8 to TRBJ2-3; 11 nucleotides align to TRBD2. Germline assignment: CDR1 SGHTS and CDR2 YDEGEE. V lost 4 bases to trimming and J lost 1 base; unmatched junction nucleotides: 5. The CDR3 is 16 residues long. The CDR3 bases are TGTGCCAGCAGCCTTCTAGCGGGGGGCCGCACAGATACGCAGTATTTT. The encoded protein is CASSLLAGGRTDTQYF.

A remark on this clone: The junction shows a germline mismatch at one end, possibly a read error. The chain has TRBV7-7 and TRBJ2-5; tentative D call: TRBD2 (5 bases). This CDR3 has 15 residues. CDR1 and CDR2 from the germline V gene are SSHAT and FNYEAQ (reference sequence). CDR3 sequence reads: CASSLAPGIQETQYF. As DNA, the CDR3 is TGTGCTAGCAGCTTAGCGCCCGGTATCCAAGAGACCCAGTACTTC.

Concerning this clone itself: Other DNA sequences of this sample code for an identical CDR3. This chain links TRBV7-2 with TRBJ2-3; possibly TRBD2 for D (6 bases). V lost 6 bases and J 1 base, leaving 11 bases between the germline ends. The CDR3 extends over 14 amino acids. Germline V gene sequence: CDR1 SGHTA, CDR2 FQGNSA. CDR3 sequence reads: CASSWGGGTDTQYF. Written as DNA, the CDR3 is TGTGCCAGCAGTTGGGGCGGGGGCACAGATACGCAGTATTTT.

The chain links TRBV18 to TRBJ1-1, with a weak D call TRBD1 (5 bases). This CDR3 comprises 14 residues. Germline loops: CDR1 KGHSH, CDR2 LQKENI. With 2 bases removed from V and 5 bases from J, the gap between germline ends came to 12 bases. DNA of the CDR3: TGTGCCAGCTCACCAGGACACCGTCCAACTGAAGCTTTCTTT. Amino acids: CASSPGHRPTEAFF.

The genes are TRBV10-3 and TRBJ2-1, with 14 bases fitting TRBD2. This CDR3 has 16 amino acids. The V segment lost 7 bases and the J segment 9 bases; nucleotides outside the gene matches: 11. Germline loops: CDR1 ENHRY, CDR2 SYGVKD. The DNA for the CDR3 is TGTGCCATCATGGAGACTAGCGGGGGGGCCGCTCTTGAGCAGTTCTTC. This encodes CAIMETSGGAALEQFF.

The rearrangement uses TRBV19 and TRBJ1-1; tentatively, D is TRBD1 (5 bases). Germline CDR1 is LNHDA and CDR2 is SQIVND (reference sequence). CDR3 length: 12 residues. The germline V and J ends were trimmed by 8 bases and 1 base, with 8 bases remaining between them. CDR3: CASGHSNTEAFF. The DNA for the CDR3 is TGTGCCAGTGGACACTCGAACACTGAAGCTTTCTTT.

The genes are TRBV7-2 and TRBJ2-7; D perhaps matches TRBD1 (6 bases). Germline V gene sequence: CDR1 SGHTA, CDR2 FQGNSA. The CDR3 extends over 14 amino acids. The germline V and J ends were trimmed by 5 bases and 4 bases, with 15 bases remaining between them. The CDR3 sequence is CASSRRGIGYEQYF. CDR3 DNA sequence: TGTGCCAGCAGCCGCAGGGGAATTGGATACGAGCAGTACTTC. Combining the CDR3 with reference TRBV7-2 and TRBJ2-7 gives the whole variable domain GAGVSQSPSNKVTEKGKDVELRCDPISGHTALYWYRQSLGQGLEFLIYFQGNSAPDKSGLPSDRFSAERTGGSVSTLTIQRTQQEDSAVYLCASSRRGIGYEQYFGPGTRLTVT.

The CDR3 here is CSVGHMNTEAFF. The CDR3 DNA reads as TGCAGCGTTGGGCATATGAACACTGAAGCTTTCTTT. The chain links TRBV29-1 to TRBJ1-1; D call uncertain. This CDR3 has 12 residues. Looked up from germline, CDR1 is SQVTM and CDR2 is ANQGSEA. V lost 4 bases and J 0 bases, leaving 6 bases between the germline ends.

The chain uses TRBV5-1 and TRBJ1-4; 7 positions agree with TRBD1. J was trimmed by 0 bases and V by 4 bases; bases with no gene match: 12. The germline gives CDR1 SGHRS, CDR2 YFSETQ. The CDR3 runs 18 residues. The CDR3 sequence is CASSKDRVSTATNEKLFF. DNA for the CDR3: TGCGCCAGCAGCAAAGACAGGGTGTCAACTGCAACTAATGAAAAACTGTTTTTT.

The chain uses TRBV5-1 and TRBJ1-1, with D possibly matching TRBD1 (6 bases). Trimming pared 0 bases from V and 7 bases from J, leaving 13 bases between. CDR1 is SGHRS, CDR2 YFSETQ, per germline. This CDR3 comprises 14 residues. In nucleotides, the CDR3 is TGCGCCAGCAGCTTGGCCGGGGGGCAGGGTGAAGCTTTCTTT. This translates into CASSLAGGQGEAFF.

This chain connects TRBV6-5 to TRBJ2-7; TRBD2 aligns across 10 bases. In germline, CDR1 is MNHEY, CDR2 SVGAGI. The CDR3 extends over 16 amino acids. V trimming: 0 bases; J trimming: 2 bases; junction bases outside the gene matches: 4. CDR3 coding DNA: TGTGCCAGCAGTTACTCGACTAGCGGGCAAACCTACGAGCAGTACTTC. It specifies CASSYSTSGQTYEQYF.

V gene TRBV6-1 combines with J gene TRBJ1-1; TRBD1 matches 7 bases. V dropped 0 bases and J dropped 3; count of bases not matched to a gene: 4. The germline V gene has CDR1 MNHNS and CDR2 SASEGT. The CDR3 extends over 15 amino acids. The CDR3 DNA reads as TGTGCCAGCAGTGAAGCGGGCAGGGGGTACACTGAAGCTTTCTTT. Protein product: CASSEAGRGYTEAFF.

This clone turned up a few times. The chain couples TRBV5-6 to TRBJ1-6, with D hard to call. The CDR3 is made up of 16 amino acids. Germline CDR1 is SGHDT and CDR2 is YYEEEE. The germline V and J ends were trimmed by 5 bases and 10 bases, with 22 bases remaining between them. The CDR3: CASSLPGGFNLSPLHF. The CDR3 DNA is TGTGCCAGCAGTCTCCCGGGAGGTTTCAATTTGTCACCCCTCCACTTT. Combining the CDR3 with reference TRBV5-6 and TRBJ1-6 gives the whole variable domain DAGVTQSPTHLIKTRGQQVTLRCSPKSGHDTVSWYQQALGQGPQFIFQYYEEEERQRGNFPDRFSGHQFPNYSSELNVNALLLGDSALYLCASSLPGGFNLSPLHFGNGTRLTVT.

The chain uses TRBV3-1 (or the pseudogene TRBV3-2) and TRBJ1-2, with D possibly being TRBD1 (6 bases). The length of the CDR3 is 15 residues. Germline values: CDR1 LGHDT, CDR2 YNNKEL (reference sequence). Between the trimmed V and J ends, which lost 2 bases and 8 bases, there was a span of 18 bases. Here the CDR3 DNA reads TGTGCCAGCAGCCAACGGGGACATTCGTTGGGCGGCTACACCTTC. This gives the protein CASSQRGHSLGGYTF.

This chain uses TRBV7-6 with TRBJ1-1, with TRBD1 identical over 7 bases. CDR1 and CDR2 (germline): SGHVS, FNYEAQ. The length of the CDR3 is 15 residues. The J segment lost 0 bases and the V segment lost 2 bases, leaving 3 bases of the junction unmatched. DNA for the CDR3: TGTGCCAGCAGCTTAAACAGGGGCATGAACACTGAAGCTTTCTTT. Amino acids: CASSLNRGMNTEAFF.

This clone occurred once. V usage is TRBV30 and J usage is TRBJ1-1; tentatively, D is TRBD1 (5 bases). The V gene's germline CDR1 is GTSNPN and CDR2 SVGIG (reference sequence). This CDR3 has 14 residues. V was shortened by 0 bases and J by 1 base, with 9 bases between the two germline ends. CDR3 in DNA: TGTGCCTGGAGTGTACAGGTAGAGAACACTGAAGCTTTCTTT. As protein: CAWSVQVENTEAFF.

This clone came up once. V and J are TRBV15 and TRBJ2-5, with D possibly matching TRBD1 (6 bases). The CDR3 loop spans 13 amino acids. Germline assignment: CDR1 LNHNV and CDR2 YYDKDF (reference sequence). The V gene lost 2 bases and the J gene lost 5 bases, with 9 bases spanning the gap. The CDR3 bases are TGTGCCACCAGCAGATCAGGGGTGGAGACCCAGTACTTC. It is translated as CATSRSGVETQYF.

The chain combines TRBV6-4 with TRBJ1-1; D not certain. Germline lookup yields CDR1 MRHNA and CDR2 SNTAGT. V lost 5 bases and J 1 base, leaving 8 bases between the germline ends. The CDR3 consists of 13 residues. The CDR3 is CASSLQKNTEAFF. The CDR3 nucleotides are TGTGCCAGCAGTCTACAGAAGAACACTGAAGCTTTCTTT.

The chain employs TRBV7-6 and TRBJ1-5; D not certain. The CDR3 is 15 amino acids. Looked up from germline, CDR1 is SGHVS and CDR2 is FNYEAQ. V lost 5 bases to trimming and J lost 6 bases, with 17 bases between them. The CDR3 loop is CASSAGLQEGQPQHF. CDR3 bases: TGTGCCAGCAGCGCCGGTCTCCAGGAGGGTCAGCCCCAGCATTTT.

V gene TRBV27 combines with J gene TRBJ1-5, with 7 bases matching TRBD1. V was clipped by 8 bases and J by 3 bases; unmatched bases: 13. Germline CDR1 and CDR2: MNHEY and SMNVEV (reference sequence). CDR3 length equals 16 residues. CDR3 amino acids: CASLLKWGQPNQPQHF. In DNA, the CDR3 is TGTGCCAGCCTCTTGAAGTGGGGACAGCCCAATCAGCCCCAGCATTTT.

The V gene is TRBV7-2, the J gene TRBJ2-7, with TRBD2 identical over 8 bases. CDR3 length: 15 amino acids. The germline CDR1 and CDR2 sequences are SGHTA and FQGNSA. J gave up 7 bases and V 2 bases, and 10 bases lay outside the gene matches. CDR3 nucleotides: TGTGCCAGCAGCTTAATCGGGGGGGCCCTGGTTGAGCAGTACTTC. Amino acid sequence: CASSLIGGALVEQYF.